This entry concerns a single TCR beta chain. The antigen is not known. The libraries of TRB cDNA were prepared using 5' RACE with UMI labels. TCRdb reprocessed the 5' RACE reads, keeping one entry per CDR3 protein, no DNA. In all, the sample yields some 61,000 distinct CDR3 sequences. Germline loops: CDR1 MNHEY, CDR2 SVGAGI. The CDR3 has 16 residues. The sample belongs to a study of CXCR3-negative and CXCR3-positive naive CD8 T cells. Study-wide findings and caveats: Memory CD8+ T cell repertoires were far less diverse than both naive subsets. In CXCR3-positive naive cells, the TRB CDR3s were more hydrophobic than in CXCR3-negative naive cells.

The sequenced sample consisted of naive CXCR3- CD8+ T cells from blood. Indicated subset: CD45RO-CCR7+CD27+CD95- naive CD8+ T cells lacking CXCR3 (TNR3-). This TCR came from a human donor in good health. Some clones in this sample may be carry-over from other donors' samples. This chain connects TRBV6-5 to TRBJ2-1; TCRdb picks TRBD1, but there is no DNA to check that call. CDR3 sequence reads: CASSYELAGRANEQFF.